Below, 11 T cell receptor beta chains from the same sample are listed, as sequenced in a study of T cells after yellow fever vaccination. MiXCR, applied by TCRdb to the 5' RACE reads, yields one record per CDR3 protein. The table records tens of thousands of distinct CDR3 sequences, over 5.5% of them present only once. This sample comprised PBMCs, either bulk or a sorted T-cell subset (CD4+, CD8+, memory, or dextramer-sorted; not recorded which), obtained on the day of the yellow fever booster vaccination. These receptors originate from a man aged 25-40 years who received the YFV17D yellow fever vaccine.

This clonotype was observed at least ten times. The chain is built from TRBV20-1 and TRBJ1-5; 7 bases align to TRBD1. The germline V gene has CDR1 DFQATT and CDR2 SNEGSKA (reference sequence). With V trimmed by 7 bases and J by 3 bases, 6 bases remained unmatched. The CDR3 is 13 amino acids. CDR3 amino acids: CSGSTGPNQPQHF. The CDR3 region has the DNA TGCAGTGGCTCGACAGGGCCCAATCAGCCCCAGCATTTT.

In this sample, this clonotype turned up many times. The CDR3 sequence: CAIRATGENTEAFF. As DNA, the CDR3 is TGTGCCATCAGAGCGACAGGGGAGAACACTGAAGCTTTCTTT. The chain carries TRBV10-3 and TRBJ1-1; 8 positions match TRBD1. Per the germline V gene, CDR1 is ENHRY and CDR2 is SYGVKD. The CDR3 loop spans 14 amino acids. V lost 6 bases to trimming and J lost 1 base; unmatched junction nucleotides: 4.

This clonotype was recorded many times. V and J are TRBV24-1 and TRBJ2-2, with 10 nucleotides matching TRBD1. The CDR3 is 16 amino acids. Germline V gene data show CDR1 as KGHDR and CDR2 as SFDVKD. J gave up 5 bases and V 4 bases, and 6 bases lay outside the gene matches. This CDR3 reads CATSDSDRGATGELFF. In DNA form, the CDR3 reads TGTGCCACCAGTGACTCGGACAGGGGGGCTACCGGGGAGCTGTTTTTT.

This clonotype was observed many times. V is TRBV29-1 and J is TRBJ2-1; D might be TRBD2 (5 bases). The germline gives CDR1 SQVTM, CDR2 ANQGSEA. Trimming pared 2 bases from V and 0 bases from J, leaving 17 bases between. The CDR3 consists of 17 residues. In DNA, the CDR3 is TGCAGCGTTGAATATTTCGGCGGGTTCAGCTCCTACAATGAGCAGTTCTTC. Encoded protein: CSVEYFGGFSSYNEQFF.

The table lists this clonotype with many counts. CDR3 sequence: CSASSRDSRPQGYTF. CDR3 in DNA: TGCAGTGCTAGTTCCCGGGACAGCCGTCCGCAAGGCTACACCTTC. The chain combines TRBV20-1 with TRBJ1-2; 7 positions match TRBD1. CDR3 length: 15 amino acids. Germline V lookup: CDR1 DFQATT, CDR2 SNEGSKA (reference sequence). The J segment lost 8 bases and the V segment lost 3 bases, leaving 15 bases of the junction unmatched.

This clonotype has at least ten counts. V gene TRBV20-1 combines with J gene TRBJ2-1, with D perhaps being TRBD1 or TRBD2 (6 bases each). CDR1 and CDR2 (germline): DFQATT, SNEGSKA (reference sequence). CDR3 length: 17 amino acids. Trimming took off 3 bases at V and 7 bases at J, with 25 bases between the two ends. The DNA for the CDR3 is TGCAGTGCTAGTATATTATCAGGGGCGGGACCCAAAAATGAGCAGTTCTTC. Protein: CSASILSGAGPKNEQFF.

This CDR3 is CASSQYYSGTSSTDTQYF. The CDR3 DNA sequence: TGTGCCAGCAGCCAATATTATAGCGGGACATCTAGCACAGATACGCAGTATTTT. This sequence joins TRBV11-2 and TRBJ2-3; TRBD2 aligns across 8 bases. The CDR3 is 18 amino acids. Germline CDR1 is SGHAT and CDR2 is FQNNGV. V lost 5 bases, J lost 0 bases, and 13 bases stayed unmatched.

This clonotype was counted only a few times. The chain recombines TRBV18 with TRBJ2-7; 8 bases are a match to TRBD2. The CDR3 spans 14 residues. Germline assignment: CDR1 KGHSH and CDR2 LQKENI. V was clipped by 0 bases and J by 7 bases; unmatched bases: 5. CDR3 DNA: TGTGCCAGCTCACCACCAGCGGGAGTTGGTGAGCAGTACTTC. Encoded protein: CASSPPAGVGEQYF.

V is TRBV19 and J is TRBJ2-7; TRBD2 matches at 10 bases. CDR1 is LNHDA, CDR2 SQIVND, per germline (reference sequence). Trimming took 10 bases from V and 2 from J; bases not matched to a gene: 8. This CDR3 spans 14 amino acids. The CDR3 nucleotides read TGTGCCACCCGAGGTAGCGGGAGGACCTACGAGCAGTACTTC. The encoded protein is CATRGSGRTYEQYF.

CDR3 sequence (DNA): TGCGCCAGCAGCTTGAGGGCCGCCTACGAGCAGTACTTC. Amino acid sequence: CASSLRAAYEQYF. The chain links TRBV5-1 to TRBJ2-7; D unclear. Germline V gives CDR1 SGHRS, CDR2 YFSETQ. With 1 base removed from V and 2 bases from J, the gap between germline ends came to 7 bases. This CDR3 spans 13 amino acids.

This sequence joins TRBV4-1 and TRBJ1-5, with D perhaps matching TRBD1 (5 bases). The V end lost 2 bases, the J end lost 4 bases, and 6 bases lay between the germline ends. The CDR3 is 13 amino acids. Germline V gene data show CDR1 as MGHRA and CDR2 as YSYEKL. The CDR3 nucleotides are TGCGCCAGCAGCCAAAGGGGAAATCAGCCCCAGCATTTT. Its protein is CASSQRGNQPQHF.